What follows are 32 T cell receptor beta chains derived from one specimen sequenced in a study of T cell repertoires in cytomegalovirus infection. The antigens of these receptors remain unknown. MiXCR, run by TCRdb on the reads, gives a single entry per CDR3 protein. The sample contains 380,000 or so distinct CDR3 sequences, approximately 30% of which appear only once. Source: cultured PBMCs, taken from culture after CMV antigen stimulation. These receptors were obtained from a human donor in good health (CMV status not recorded). Some clones in this sample may be carry-over from other donors' samples.

This clonotype appeared many times. J is TRBJ2-1 and V is TRBV7-2; TRBD2 matches 11 bases. Trimming took 5 bases from V and 9 from J; bases not matched to a gene: 9. The germline CDR1 and CDR2 sequences are SGHTA and FQGNSA. The CDR3 loop spans 15 amino acids. CDR3 DNA: TGTGCCAGCAGCATTACTAGCGGGAGCTCCCCTGAGCAGTTCTTC. It specifies CASSITSGSSPEQFF.

This clonotype was counted between two and nine times. This chain connects TRBV7-8 to TRBJ1-1; D not resolved. Trimming stripped 0 bases from V and 7 bases from J, with 6 bases between. The length of the CDR3 is 12 residues. Germline V CDR1 and CDR2: SGHVS, FQNEAQ. The CDR3 nucleotides read TGTGCCAGCAGCTTAGCGACGGATGAAGCTTTCTTT. Protein: CASSLATDEAFF.

The V call is TRBV6-2 or TRBV6-3, the J call TRBJ2-3; D is unresolved. The CDR3 spans 12 residues. V was clipped by 5 bases and J by 6 bases, with 9 bases between them. CDR1 and CDR2 (germline): MNHEY, SVGEGT. CDR3 nucleotide sequence: TGTGCCAGCAGTCTTCAAACCGATACGCAGTATTTT. It translates to CASSLQTDTQYF.

The chain recombines TRBV6-2 or TRBV6-3 with TRBJ2-7; perhaps TRBD1 as D (5 bases). Trimming removed 7 bases at V and 4 bases at J, with 17 bases between. The germline V gene encodes CDR1 MNHEY and CDR2 SVGEGT. CDR3 size: 14 residues. The CDR3 spells CASMESQGRYEQYF. In DNA form, the CDR3 reads TGTGCCAGCATGGAATCCCAGGGCCGGTACGAGCAGTACTTC.

This clonotype has ten or more counts. This sequence joins TRBV4-3 and TRBJ2-3, with a tentative D call TRBD2 (6 bases). The germline CDR1 and CDR2 sequences are LGHNA and YSLEER. V lost 1 base, J lost 2 bases, and 13 bases lay in between. The CDR3 runs to 16 residues. The DNA for the CDR3 is TGCGCCAGCAGCCAAGGAGGGGCTAGCGTCACAGATACGCAGTATTTT. Residues: CASSQGGASVTDTQYF.

The table lists this clonotype with many counts. The chain links TRBV27 to TRBJ2-5, with D perhaps matching TRBD1 (5 bases). V was shortened by 4 bases and J by 1 base, with 7 bases between the two germline ends. CDR1 is MNHEY, CDR2 SMNVEV, per germline (reference sequence). The CDR3 spans 13 residues. The CDR3 loop reads CASSSGIQETQYF. The CDR3 bases are TGTGCCAGCAGTTCAGGGATCCAAGAGACCCAGTACTTC.

The V and J genes are TRBV2 and TRBJ2-3; 11 bases agree with TRBD2. The ends lost 6 bases at V and 8 bases at J; junction bases unmatched: 10. Germline V gene data show CDR1 as SNHLY and CDR2 as FYNNEI. The length of the CDR3 is 15 residues. This CDR3 is CASSLAGGGQGTQYF. CDR3 coding DNA: TGTGCCAGCAGCTTAGCGGGGGGGGGGCAAGGTACGCAGTATTTT. Drawing the rest from reference TRBV2 and TRBJ2-3, the complete variable domain is EPEVTQTPSHQVTQMGQEVILRCVPISNHLYFYWYRQILGQKVEFLVSFYNNEISEKSEIFDDQFSVERPDGSNFTLKIRSTKLEDSAMYFCASSLAGGGQGTQYFGPGTRLTVL.

In DNA form, the CDR3 reads TGCAGTGCTACTCCCGACGAAAGAGGGTACAATGAGCAGTTCTTC. It yields the protein CSATPDERGYNEQFF. This chain links TRBV20-1 with TRBJ2-1; possible D gene TRBD2, 5 bases. The CDR3 is made up of 15 amino acids. Trimming cost V 4 bases and J 4 bases, with 17 bases left between them. Looked up from germline, CDR1 is DFQATT and CDR2 is SNEGSKA (reference sequence).

V gene TRBV7-3 combines with J gene TRBJ2-5, with a tentative D call TRBD2 (5 bases). Per germline, CDR1 SGHTA and CDR2 FQGTGA. Trimming removed 5 bases from V and 5 bases from J, with 12 bases in between. The CDR3 is 13 residues long. CDR3 protein: CASSPSPRETQYF. Written as DNA, the CDR3 is TGTGCCAGCAGCCCTAGCCCGCGGGAGACCCAGTACTTC.

The chain couples TRBV9 to TRBJ2-1; D is unresolved. Germline V gene sequence: CDR1 SGDLS, CDR2 YYNGEE. The CDR3 sequence is 14 residues long. V was cut by 3 bases and J by 6 bases, with 13 bases left in between. The CDR3 sequence is CASSEGGPVNEQFF. The CDR3 bases are TGTGCCAGCAGCGAGGGCGGCCCTGTCAATGAGCAGTTCTTC.

The chain carries TRBV6-1 and TRBJ2-5; TRBD1 agrees at 8 bases. The CDR3 sequence is 13 residues long. Per germline, CDR1 MNHNS and CDR2 SASEGT. After removal of 5 bases from V and 4 bases from J, the junction contained 3 bases not matched to a gene. The CDR3 region is CASSIQGGETQYF. The CDR3 DNA follows: TGTGCCAGCAGTATACAGGGGGGAGAGACCCAGTACTTC.

This chain links TRBV7-2 with TRBJ1-5; D call uncertain. The V and J ends lost 5 bases and 3 bases respectively, with 14 bases between them. This CDR3 is built from 15 residues. From germline, CDR1 is SGHTA and CDR2 FQGNSA. This chain's CDR3 is CASSPIAQFNQPQHF. As DNA, the CDR3 is TGTGCCAGCAGCCCTATCGCACAGTTCAATCAGCCCCAGCATTTT.

The rearrangement links TRBV6-1 to TRBJ2-1; 12 bases agree with TRBD2. The V segment lost 6 bases and the J segment 5 bases; nucleotides outside the gene matches: 5. CDR1 MNHNS and CDR2 SASEGT come from the germline V gene. The CDR3 has 15 residues. The CDR3 DNA follows: TGTGCCAGCAGCCGACTAGCGGGAGTCCACAATGAGCAGTTCTTC. It yields the protein CASSRLAGVHNEQFF.

V and J are TRBV5-1 and TRBJ2-1; 12 nucleotides match TRBD1. Germline V gene sequence: CDR1 SGHRS, CDR2 YFSETQ. The V and J ends lost 3 bases and 3 bases, in that order; junction bases with no gene match: 4. The CDR3 contains 16 residues. The CDR3 bases are TGCGCCAGCAGCTGGGACAGGGGGCGATTCTACAATGAGCAGTTCTTC. Its translation: CASSWDRGRFYNEQFF.

Regarding this clonotype: The conserved phenylalanine or tryptophan normally closing the CDR3 is absent here, so this likely arose from a read error. The chain uses TRBV12-3 or TRBV12-4 and TRBJ2-7; the D gene is possibly TRBD1 (5 bases). Trimming took 7 bases from V and 6 from J, leaving 25 bases between them. The CDR3 consists of 16 residues. CDR3 nucleotide sequence: TGTGCCAGCATCCAGGGTGCTAGTGGGTCTGCTCGCGAGCAGTACTCC. Encoded protein: CASIQGASGSAREQYS.

The rearrangement links TRBV12-3 or TRBV12-4 to TRBJ2-5; 7 bases are shared with TRBD2. The V and J ends lost 8 bases and 5 bases, in that order; junction bases with no gene match: 11. The CDR3 has 14 residues. In nucleotides, the CDR3 is TGTGCCAGCCGGCTGGCGGGAGTCCCCGAGACCCAGTACTTC. This codes for CASRLAGVPETQYF.

This clonotype was seen a few times. The gene calls are TRBV7-2 and TRBJ1-6, with D unclear. The CDR3 extends over 16 amino acids. Germline V gene sequence: CDR1 SGHTA, CDR2 FQGNSA. Trimming pared 1 base from V and 8 bases from J, leaving 15 bases between. CDR3 region: CASSLGLWGTHSPLHF. The CDR3 DNA follows: TGTGCCAGCAGCTTAGGCTTATGGGGAACCCATTCACCCCTCCACTTT.

The chain joins TRBV13 to TRBJ1-2, with 7 nucleotides matching TRBD1. Germline trimming cut 5 bases from V and 4 bases from J; bases unmatched to any gene: 7. The CDR3 covers 14 residues. The germline gives CDR1 PRHDT, CDR2 FYEKMQ (reference sequence). The DNA of the CDR3 is TGTGCCAGCAGCCTCGACAGGGATCCCTATGGCTACACCTTC. Amino acid sequence: CASSLDRDPYGYTF.

There are a few counts of this clonotype. The gene calls are TRBV7-8 and TRBJ1-6; D not certain. The CDR3 runs to 15 residues. V lost 1 base, J lost 5 bases, and 9 bases lay in between. CDR1 and CDR2 from the germline V gene are SGHVS and FQNEAQ. In nucleotides, the CDR3 is TGTGCCAGCAGCTTAGAAGCTGGGCATAATTCACCCCTCCACTTT. Residues: CASSLEAGHNSPLHF. The full variable domain, rest sourced from reference TRBV7-8 and TRBJ1-6, is GAGVSQSPRYKVAKRGQDVALRCDPISGHVSLFWYQQALGQGPEFLTYFQNEAQLDKSGLPSDRFFAERPEGSVSTLKIQRTQQEDSAVYLCASSLEAGHNSPLHFGNGTRLTVT.

This sequence joins TRBV15 and TRBJ2-3; 10 bases match TRBD2. The J segment lost 4 bases and the V segment lost 3 bases, leaving 10 bases of the junction unmatched. This CDR3 is built from 17 residues. The germline gives CDR1 LNHNV, CDR2 YYDKDF (reference sequence). Here the CDR3 reads CATSRHSGRALADTQYF. The DNA of the CDR3 is TGTGCCACCAGCAGGCACAGCGGGAGGGCCTTAGCAGATACGCAGTATTTT.

The rearrangement links TRBV15 to TRBJ2-3, with no clear D. CDR1 is LNHNV and CDR2 is YYDKDF in the germline V gene (reference sequence). Trimming removed 0 bases from V and 4 bases from J, with 8 bases in between. This CDR3 spans 14 amino acids. CDR3 region: CATSRDLAADTQYF. CDR3 DNA sequence: TGTGCCACCAGCAGAGATTTAGCTGCAGATACGCAGTATTTT.

This clonotype has a handful of counts. The gene calls are TRBV7-8 and TRBJ2-6; D uncertain. The CDR3 length is 16 residues. Trimming pared 2 bases from V and 0 bases from J, leaving 8 bases between. The V gene's germline CDR1 is SGHVS and CDR2 FQNEAQ. In nucleotides, the CDR3 is TGTGCCAGCAGCTTATTGGGGTACTCTGGGGCCAACGTCCTGACTTTC. Translation: CASSLLGYSGANVLTF.

The rearrangement links TRBV6-5 to TRBJ1-2; D is ambiguous. Trimming took 0 bases from V and 5 from J, leaving 10 bases between them. The germline V gene encodes CDR1 MNHEY and CDR2 SVGAGI. The CDR3 spans 14 residues. The CDR3 here is CASSYSSWPYGYTF. The CDR3 DNA reads TGTGCCAGCAGTTACTCGTCTTGGCCATATGGCTACACCTTC.

This chain joins TRBV7-2 and TRBJ2-1; 10 bases match TRBD2. Germline assignment: CDR1 SGHTA and CDR2 FQGNSA. J lost 8 bases, V lost 4 bases, and 14 bases had no gene match. This CDR3 has 17 residues. The CDR3: CASSSHPGAGGGDEQFF. The CDR3 nucleotides read TGTGCCAGCAGCTCCCACCCCGGAGCGGGGGGGGGTGATGAGCAGTTCTTC.

The sample holds one count of this clonotype. The CDR3: CASSLDVETQYF. DNA of the CDR3: TGTGCCAGCAGCTTAGATGTGGAGACCCAGTACTTC. The gene calls are TRBV7-2 and TRBJ2-5; D uncertain. This CDR3 has 12 amino acids. Germline assignment: CDR1 SGHTA and CDR2 FQGNSA. The V end lost 1 base, the J end lost 5 bases, and 5 bases lay between the germline ends.

The chain uses TRBV7-2 and TRBJ1-1; D ambiguous. The germline V and J ends were trimmed by 1 base and 5 bases, with 11 bases remaining between them. The CDR3 is 14 amino acids. Germline V gene sequence: CDR1 SGHTA, CDR2 FQGNSA. In DNA form, the CDR3 reads TGTGCCAGCAGCTTAGGAACATATGGGACTGAAGCTTTCTTT. Its protein is CASSLGTYGTEAFF.

This clonotype has only a few counts. The chain links TRBV7-2 to TRBJ1-3; D is unresolved. This CDR3 is built from 15 residues. Germline V CDR1 and CDR2: SGHTA, FQGNSA. V dropped 6 bases and J dropped 0 bases, with 12 bases sitting between them. CDR3 sequence: CASSKTASSGNTIYF. In DNA, the CDR3 is TGTGCCAGCAGTAAAACAGCGAGCTCTGGAAACACCATATATTTT.

The chain recombines TRBV20-1 with TRBJ2-7; TRBD2 aligns across 7 bases. The trim removed 6 bases at V and 7 bases at J, leaving 18 bases unmatched. CDR1 and CDR2 (germline): DFQATT, SNEGSKA (reference sequence). This CDR3 is 15 amino acids long. CDR3 sequence: CSALSSGSTVREQYF. CDR3 DNA sequence: TGCAGTGCCCTTAGTAGCGGGTCCACGGTGCGAGAGCAGTACTTC.

The rearrangement uses TRBV2 and TRBJ2-7; 13 nucleotides agree with TRBD2. CDR1 and CDR2 (germline): SNHLY, FYNNEI. The trim removed 3 bases at V and 3 bases at J, leaving 5 bases unmatched. CDR3 length equals 16 residues. This chain's CDR3 is CASSEGLAGLIYEQYV. The CDR3 DNA reads as TGTGCCAGCAGTGAGGGACTAGCGGGGTTAATCTACGAGCAGTACGTC.

This clonotype was counted a few times. This sequence joins TRBV12-3 or TRBV12-4 and TRBJ1-1; D gene uncertain. This CDR3 is built from 12 residues. With 5 bases removed from V and 4 bases from J, the gap between germline ends came to 8 bases. Written as DNA, the CDR3 is TGTGCCAGCAGTCCACTATTCACTGAAGCTTTCTTT. Its protein product is CASSPLFTEAFF.

The chain joins TRBV14 to TRBJ2-6, with 10 bases lining up with TRBD1. This CDR3 comprises 18 residues. The germline V gene encodes CDR1 SGHDN and CDR2 FVKESK. The trim removed 1 base at V and 0 bases at J, leaving 3 bases unmatched. The CDR3 loop reads CASSQVGQGFSGANVLTF. The CDR3 bases are TGTGCCAGCAGCCAAGTGGGACAGGGGTTCTCTGGGGCCAACGTCCTGACTTTC.

This clonotype was counted ten times or more. V and J are TRBV7-3 and TRBJ2-7, with 8 bases matching TRBD2. The CDR3 consists of 15 residues. CDR1 and CDR2 (germline): SGHTA, FQGTGA. After removal of 3 bases from V and 4 bases from J, the junction contained 8 bases not matched to a gene. The CDR3 region has the DNA TGTGCCAGCAGCTTTCAGACGGGAGGGCCTTACGAGCAGTACTTC. This sequence encodes CASSFQTGGPYEQYF.